This paragraph reports one T cell receptor beta chain. Seattle patients were enrolled during active infection and followed longitudinally. These data originate in a study of blood T cell repertoires in COVID-19. In the source study's methods: For nucleated cells, counts were estimated from reference gene primer amplification. Clones were sequenced by immunoSEQ multiplex PCR, and TCRdb holds only the in-frame ones, with some missing. That table supplies the V and J calls and clone size; D and trimming were determined from the DNA. The sample has roughly 410,000 clones; 70% to 90% are singletons. This CDR3 spans 12 amino acids. Germline loops: CDR1 GTSNPN, CDR2 SVGIG (reference sequence). Trimming pared 3 bases from V and 4 bases from J, leaving 7 bases between.

Sequencing was performed on peripheral blood. This TCR was recovered from a woman aged 40 to 55 with COVID-19, enrolled during active disease. The J gene is TRBJ1-5, the V gene TRBV30, with no clear D. CDR3 DNA sequence: TGTGCCTGGAGCCGGGATAATCAGCCCCAGCATTTT. Translation gives CAWSRDNQPQHF.